This T cell receptor beta chain was sequenced for a study of T cells in Graves' hyperthyroidism and ophthalmopathy (dated by TCRdb to between 2018 and 2021). Notes on the research overall: Peripheral blood was collected at initial diagnosis, before any treatment. Following sampling, methimazole starting at 30 mg daily was given to hyperthyroidism patients, and high-dose intravenous methylprednisolone was given to ophthalmopathy patients. Thyroid tissue and blood T-cell repertoires from roughly 6 Graves' hyperthyroidism patients were also compared in the study. According to the paper, TCR Vbeta CDR3 sequencing was carried out on 135 peripheral blood samples, which came from approximately 43 ophthalmopathy, approximately 78 hyperthyroidism and about 17 progressor patients. Prospective prediction of ophthalmopathy was tested in an independent validation cohort consisting of 18 to 20 hyperthyroidism patients and some 17 patients who later progressed to ophthalmopathy. To identify distinguishing TCR V-J signatures, a discovery cohort of around 100 patients was used, comprising 43 with Graves' ophthalmopathy and roughly 60 with stable Graves' hyperthyroidism. The roughly 100 discovery patients were divided at random into training and test sets in a 7:3 ratio.

Points the paper makes about the study in general: In validation, the model predicted progression to ophthalmopathy with over 65% sensitivity and approximately 78% specificity, a median of around six months before onset. No statistical method was used to fix the sample size in advance, and group allocation was not hidden from the investigators. Blood samples also contained most of the expanded thyroid clonotypes (frequency above 0.001), which suggests that blood repertoires may reflect thyroid immune responses. In cross-validation, a model built on a 13 V-J signature told ophthalmopathy apart from stable hyperthyroidism with 85% to 90% sensitivity and approximately 81% specificity, and in testing the same model reached 80%/75%.

Inclusive of the bounding cysteine and phenylalanine, the CDR3 is 15 residues long. Here the CDR3 DNA is all that survives: 45 bases in frame from base 1. CDR1 is given as SGHTA and CDR2 as FQGTGA, both from the germline V gene. At the junction V is shortened by 5 bases and J by 4 bases; bases outside the gene matches: 4. Moderately to severely active disease, a Clinical Activity Score of at least 3, a NOSPECS grade of at least 4, and a duration under 3 months were present in ophthalmopathy patients. Any patient with an uncontrolled infection, another autoimmune disease, pregnancy or lactation was excluded. Diagnoses relied on clinical symptoms, serum thyroxine and TRAb, thyroid ultrasound and orbital computed tomography. PBMCs were separated from roughly 9.3 ml of fresh peripheral blood using Ficoll-Paque density gradient centrifugation. Total RNA was extracted using Trizol reagent, and RNA quality was assessed on an Agilent 2100 Bioanalyzer.

This clonotype was seen a handful of times. The clone's antigen remains unknown. No qualities accompany the bases; no much larger clone lies one base away. Amplification of TCR beta CDR3 regions was carried out from RNA transcripts. The first round of RT-PCR for the TCR CDR3 was performed with the HTBI primer set and the Qiagen OneStep RT-PCR kit. The libraries were constructed in a second round of multiplex PCR and then size-selected and purified. Libraries were sequenced paired-end with 100 bp reads on an Illumina HiSeq2000. On the study's bioinformatics: Raw data were processed with SOAPnuke, discarding reads with adapters, uncalled bases, mean Phred below 15, or no exact constant-primer or identifier match. COPE v1.2.5 was used to merge the high-quality paired reads, and each unique nucleotide sequence was defined as a clonotype. MiTCR v1.1 was used to align clonotypes to the IMGT TRBV, TRBD and TRBJ reference segments. Analysis was restricted to V-J combinations with a frequency above 0.0001, which covered roughly 99% of repertoires. The TCS score was defined as F50 (clonal expansion) divided by E x V (chaos), with BLOSUM62-based TCRdist calculated between CDR3 peptides within each V-J. Welch's t-statistics and random forest reduced fewer than 550 V-J features to roughly 13, which were used in a naive Bayes classifier (R e1071). TCRdb reprocessed the public reads (quality trimming at Q25 with fastp, clone calling with MiXCR) and kept in-frame beta chains. Rows merge per CDR3 protein into single entries with the most common DNA and genes. In this record, the V and J calls reflect TCRdb's handling and not the investigators' own analysis. The sample table shows about 500,000 distinct CDR3 sequences, and roughly 15% are seen once. 15% to 20% of the sample comes from the top ten.

Rearrangement joined TRBV7-3 to TRBJ2-3; a stretch of 12 junction bases matches TRBD2. Source material: blood. The sequence derives from a woman between 18 and 29 years old with Graves' ophthalmopathy. The encoded CDR3 is CASSPSGGASDTQYF. The DNA sequence is TGTGCCAGCAGCCCTAGCGGGGGGGCGTCAGATACGCAGTATTTT. Extended through the reference TRBV7-3 and TRBJ2-3 proteins, this CDR3 yields the full variable domain: GAGVSQTPSNKVTEKGKYVELRCDPISGHTALYWYRQSLGQGPEFLIYFQGTGAADDSGLPNDRFFAVRPEGSVSTLKIQRTERGDSAVYLCASSPSGGASDTQYFGPGTRLTVL.